What follows is one TCR beta chain and its context. Authors' analysis steps: Reference gene primer amplification gave nucleated cell count estimates. The repertoire was sequenced with immunoSEQ multiplex PCR; TCRdb's copy has only in-frame clones and lacks some. V and J calls and clone size come straight from that table; D and trimming were deduced from the DNA. The table shows about 260,000 clones, with about nine tenths occurring only once. This specimen comes from a study of blood T cell repertoires in COVID-19. Across the study: Sites across the United States, Italy and Spain contributed samples from acute and convalescent COVID-19. T cells, B-cell-depleted T cells, or PBMCs supplied cDNA or gDNA.

The sample taken for sequencing was peripheral blood. This sequence originates from a woman aged 40 to 50 who had recovered from COVID-19.

CDR3 coding DNA: TGCGCCAGCAGCCAAGGGCACAGGGGGCGTACTGAAGCTTTCTTT. Translation gives CASSQGHRGRTEAFF. This chain connects TRBV4-1 to TRBJ1-1; 9 bases align to TRBD1. The V segment lost 1 base and the J segment 5 bases; nucleotides outside the gene matches: 5. Germline values: CDR1 MGHRA, CDR2 YSYEKL. CDR3 length: 15 residues.